This TCR beta chain was documented in a study of cytomegalovirus exposure and HLA in healthy donors. Study-wide results and caveats: Investigators reported around 150 TCR beta chains as tied to cytomegalovirus. Under in vitro conditions, a few CMV-associated chains were confirmed as specific for CMV antigens. Most TCR sequences showed up rarely, but some public TCRs showed up in many donors.

A remark on this clone: Its antigen is unidentified.

There are 15 residues in the CDR3. V lost 2 bases and J 5 bases, leaving 15 bases between the germline ends. The germline gives CDR1 SGHDT, CDR2 YYEEEE. Sequencing used immunoSEQ multiplex PCR; TCRdb keeps in-frame clones, though not all of them. Of approximately 170,000 clones in the sample, roughly 85% were seen once. This receptor was obtained from a man between 18 and 29 years old in good health and CMV-seropositive. V and J are TRBV5-6 and TRBJ2-3, with a weak D call TRBD2 (5 bases). Sequenced material: PBMCs. The CDR3 sequence: CASSFAGAIRDTQYF. CDR3 DNA: TGTGCCAGCAGCTTTGCGGGCGCTATTAGAGATACGCAGTATTTT. Variable domain in full (rest from reference TRBV5-6 and TRBJ2-3): DAGVTQSPTHLIKTRGQQVTLRCSPKSGHDTVSWYQQALGQGPQFIFQYYEEEERQRGNFPDRFSGHQFPNYSSELNVNALLLGDSALYLCASSFAGAIRDTQYFGPGTRLTVL.